The clone carrying this T cell receptor beta chain was counted only a few times. Its antigen is still unknown. These data originate in a study of OX40 agonist ivuxolimab in advanced cancers. Germline assignment: CDR1 SGHKS and CDR2 YYEKEE (reference sequence). After removal of 1 base from V and 7 bases from J, the junction contained 5 bases not matched to a gene. This CDR3 region has 15 residues. Drawing of blood for sampling happened at baseline, at cycle 4 day 1, and at cycle 7 day 1. The repertoire was sequenced with immunoSEQ multiplex PCR; TCRdb's copy has only in-frame clones and lacks some. The sample holds some 71,000 clones, 84% seen once. General observations from the study: Both blood CD4+ and CD8+ T cells showed clonal growth by week 6 at 0.1 to 3.0 mg/kg.

V and J are TRBV5-5 and TRBJ1-6; 7 nucleotides agree with TRBD1. The material was CD4+ or CD8+ T cells sorted from blood, obtained in a trial of the OX40 agonist ivuxolimab. The clonotype was recovered from an adult with an advanced solid tumor such as melanoma, head and neck, liver or kidney cancer. CDR3 loop: CASSLWPGGNSPLHF. The CDR3, as DNA: TGTGCCAGCAGCTTGTGGCCAGGGGGAAATTCACCCCTCCACTTT.